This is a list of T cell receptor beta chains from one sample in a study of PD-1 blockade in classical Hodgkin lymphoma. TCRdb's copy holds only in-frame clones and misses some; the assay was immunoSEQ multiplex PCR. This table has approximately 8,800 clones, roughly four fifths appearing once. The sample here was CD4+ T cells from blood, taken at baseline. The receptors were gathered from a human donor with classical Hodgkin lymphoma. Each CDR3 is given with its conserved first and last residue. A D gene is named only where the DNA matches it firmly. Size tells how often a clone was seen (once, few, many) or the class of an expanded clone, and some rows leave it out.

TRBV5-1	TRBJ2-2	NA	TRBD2	CASRTKPAGVNTGELFF	TGCGCCAGCAGAACGAAGCCTGCGGGAGTGAACACCGGGGAGCTGTTTTTT
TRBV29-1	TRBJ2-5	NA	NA	CSVAGYGVDETQYF	TGCAGCGTGGCGGGATACGGCGTAGATGAGACCCAGTACTTC
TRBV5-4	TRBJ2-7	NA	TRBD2	CASSLEAGGYEQYF	TGTGCCAGCAGCTTGGAAGCGGGAGGGTACGAGCAGTACTTC
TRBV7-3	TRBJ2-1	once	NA	CASSTGLYNEQFF	TGTGCCAGCAGCACCGGACTATACAATGAGCAGTTCTTC
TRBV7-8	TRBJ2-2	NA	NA	CASSGRVGTGELFF	TGTGCCAGCAGCGGCAGGGTGGGCACCGGGGAGCTGTTTTTT
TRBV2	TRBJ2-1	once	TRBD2	CASRSQREIYNEQFF	TGTGCCAGCAGGTCCCAGCGGGAGATCTACAATGAGCAGTTCTTC
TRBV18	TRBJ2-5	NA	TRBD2	CASSGTSHGTQYF	TGTGCCAGCTCCGGGACTAGTCATGGGACCCAGTACTTC
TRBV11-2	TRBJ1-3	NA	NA	CASSLGGTGLGNTIYF	TGTGCCAGCAGCTTAGGCGGAACGGGGTTAGGAAACACCATATATTTT
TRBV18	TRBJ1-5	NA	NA	CASSPPGTQPQHF	TGTGCCAGCTCACCACCAGGGACTCAGCCCCAGCATTTT
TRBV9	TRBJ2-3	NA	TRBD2	CASSVGVSGSADTQYF	TGTGCCAGCAGCGTAGGGGTTAGCGGGAGCGCAGATACGCAGTATTTT